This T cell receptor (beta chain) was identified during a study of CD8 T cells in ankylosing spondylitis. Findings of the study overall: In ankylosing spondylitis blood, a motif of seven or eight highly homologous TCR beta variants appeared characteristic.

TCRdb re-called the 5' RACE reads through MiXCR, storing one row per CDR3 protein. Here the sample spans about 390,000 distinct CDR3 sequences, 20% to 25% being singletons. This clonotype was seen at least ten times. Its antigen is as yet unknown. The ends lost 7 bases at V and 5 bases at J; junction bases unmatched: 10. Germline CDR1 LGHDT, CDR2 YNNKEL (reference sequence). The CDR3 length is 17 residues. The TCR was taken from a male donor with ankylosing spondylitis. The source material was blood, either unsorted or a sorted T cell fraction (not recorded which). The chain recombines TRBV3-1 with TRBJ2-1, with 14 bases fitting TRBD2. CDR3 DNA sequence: TGTGCCAGCACCCCAAGGGGGACTAGCGGGAGCCACAATGAGCAGTTCTTC. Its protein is CASTPRGTSGSHNEQFF.